The clone carrying this T cell receptor (beta chain) showed up just once. Its antigen is unidentified. Germline lookup yields CDR1 SSHAT and CDR2 FNYEAQ (reference sequence). Trimming cost V 5 bases and J 1 base, with 17 bases left between them. This CDR3 region has 16 residues. The repertoire was sequenced with immunoSEQ multiplex PCR; TCRdb's copy has only in-frame clones and lacks some. The sample records approximately 30,000 clones, around 86% being singletons. Over chemoradiotherapy, repertoires were sampled more than once. The sample originates from a study of chemoradiotherapy in HPV16-positive cancers. Whole-study results and caveats: Better recurrence-free survival went with HPV-responsive T-cell expansion in HPV16-positive patients. Only two HPV16-positive patients supplied the functional HPV-specificity definition.

Sequenced material: blood, taken from a patient who underwent chemoradiotherapy. The source is a human donor with HPV-associated anogenital cancer. The chain combines TRBV7-7 with TRBJ2-5; D tentatively reads TRBD1 or TRBD2 (6 bases each). The CDR3 here is CASSPGTGGPQETQYF. CDR3 in DNA: TGTGCCAGCAGCCCCGGAACTGGGGGGCCCCAAGAGACCCAGTACTTC. The entire variable domain, with the rest obtained from reference TRBV7-7 and TRBJ2-5, is as follows: GAGVSQSPRYKVTKRGQDVTLRCDPISSHATLYWYQQALGQGPEFLTYFNYEAQPDKSGLPSDRFSAERPEGSISTLTIQRTEQRDSAMYRCASSPGTGGPQETQYFGPGTRLLVL.